The 18 T cell receptor beta chains below come from one sample, sequenced in a study of beta chain features in type 1 diabetes (dated by TCRdb to the late 2010s). Receptor amplification or capture employed the immunoSEQ multiplex PCR assay. All of the isolated RNA was reverse transcribed with the High Capacity cDNA Reverse Transcription Kit, so expressed TCRB transcripts were sequenced. Sourced from immuneACCESS, this table was stored by TCRdb with only in-frame sequences that have V and J called. A share of the clones is absent; for the studies checked, an unresolved V gene accounts for under half, and the remainder has no known explanation. This sample is represented by hundreds of thousands of clones; 11% to 15% of them were singletons. Of the sample, 6.7% is held by the ten largest clones. The sequenced sample consisted of central memory CD4+ T cells from blood. The origin of the receptors is a man aged 25 to 40 in good health.

The chain employs TRBV5-4 and TRBJ2-1, with D perhaps TRBD1 (6 bases). The CDR3 sequence is 15 residues long. Trimming took 2 bases from V and 7 from J, leaving 16 bases between them. The V gene's germline CDR1 is SGHNT and CDR2 YYREEE (reference sequence). CDR3 sequence reads: CASSFPQGLRNEQFF. CDR3 coding DNA: TGTGCCAGCAGCTTCCCCCAGGGGCTGAGGAATGAGCAGTTCTTC.

This clone has only a few counts. The chain couples TRBV18 to TRBJ1-3, with D unclear. Germline V lookup: CDR1 KGHSH, CDR2 LQKENI. This CDR3 region has 13 residues. Trimming cost V 3 bases and J 10 bases, with 13 bases left between them. The CDR3 spells CASSPGRRETIYF. In DNA form, the CDR3 reads TGTGCCAGCTCACCGGGGAGGAGAGAAACCATATATTTT.

Worth noting for this clone: In this CDR3 the conserved last residue, phenylalanine or tryptophan, is missing, so a read error is likely. The DNA is left out, because the CDR3 cannot be placed on it with certainty; the CDR3 is given as TCRdb lists it. This chain's CDR3 is CSVGGNRGLYV. The genes are TRBV29-1 and TRBJ1-1; whether TRBD1, the table's D call, matches the DNA was not checked. The CDR3 is 11 residues long, ends included. Germline-derived CDR1 and CDR2 are SQVTM and ANQGSEA.

The chain employs TRBV7-9 and TRBJ2-3, with TRBD2 matching over 9 bases. Trimming at V came to 4 bases and at J to 1 base, leaving 0 bases not matched to a gene. Germline CDR1 is SEHNR and CDR2 is FQNEAQ (reference sequence). The CDR3 runs 14 residues. CDR3 region: CASSWTSGTDTQYF. CDR3 bases: TGTGCCAGCAGCTGGACTAGCGGCACAGATACGCAGTATTTT. Combining the CDR3 with reference TRBV7-9 and TRBJ2-3 gives the whole variable domain DTGVSQNPRHKITKRGQNVTFRCDPISEHNRLYWYRQTLGQGPEFLTYFQNEAQLEKSRLLSDRFSAERPKGSFSTLEIQRTEQGDSAMYLCASSWTSGTDTQYFGPGTRLTVL.

This clone appeared a few times. Compared with germline, one end of the junction differs, possibly owing to a read error. The rearrangement joins TRBV6-6 to TRBJ2-5; no reliable D call. Germline V gives CDR1 MNHNY, CDR2 SVGAGI (reference sequence). CDR3 length equals 12 residues. The CDR3 sequence: CAISEPQETQYF. The CDR3, as DNA: TGTGCCATCAGTGAGCCTCAAGAGACCCAGTACTTC.

The chain couples TRBV5-8 to TRBJ1-1; D remains unclear. CDR1 SGHTS and CDR2 YDEGEE come from the germline V gene. V dropped 9 bases and J dropped 6 bases, with 24 bases sitting between them. This CDR3 is 15 amino acids long. The CDR3 spells CATKLALTPGAEAFF. Written as DNA, the CDR3 is TGTGCCACCAAGCTTGCCCTGACTCCGGGCGCTGAAGCTTTCTTT.

The chain carries TRBV5-4 and TRBJ1-1; no reliable D call. Germline V gene lookup returns CDR1 SGHNT and CDR2 YYREEE (reference sequence). The CDR3 totals 13 residues. V was trimmed by 2 bases and J by 5 bases, leaving 10 bases between them. The CDR3 DNA reads as TGTGCCAGCAGCTTAGCCCCAGCGACTGAAGCTTTCTTT. Protein product: CASSLAPATEAFF. Variable domain in full (rest from reference TRBV5-4 and TRBJ1-1): ETGVTQSPTHLIKTRGQQVTLRCSSQSGHNTVSWYQQALGQGPQFIFQYYREEENGRGNFPPRFSGLQFPNYSSELNVNALELDDSALYLCASSLAPATEAFFGQGTRLTVV.

This clone has only a few counts. A read error may account for a junction end that differs from germline. This chain joins TRBV6-1 and TRBJ1-2; D remains ambiguous. CDR1 is MNHNS, CDR2 SASEGT, per germline. This CDR3 comprises 14 residues. CDR3: CAISEFRANYGYTF. The CDR3 DNA is TGTGCCATCAGTGAGTTTAGAGCTAACTATGGCTACACCTTC.

This clone was detected ten times or more. This rearrangement joins TRBV18 to TRBJ2-1, with D unresolved. There are 15 residues in the CDR3. The germline gives CDR1 KGHSH, CDR2 LQKENI. V shed 3 bases and J shed 6 bases, with 15 bases lying between them. The CDR3 protein is CASSPHRQLGNEQFF. The CDR3 bases are TGTGCCAGCTCACCCCATCGGCAGCTAGGCAATGAGCAGTTCTTC.

The genes are TRBV25-1 and TRBJ2-5, with D possibly being TRBD2 (6 bases). The CDR3 totals 14 residues. The ends were cut back, 1 base at V and 1 base at J, with 7 bases in the middle. Germline CDR1 MGHDK, CDR2 SYGVNS. CDR3 in DNA: TGTGCCAGCAGTGAATTGGGACTCCAAGAGACCCAGTACTTC. Translation gives CASSELGLQETQYF.

This clone appeared a single time. V is TRBV27 and J is TRBJ2-3, with D possibly TRBD2 on 5 matching bases. Trimming stripped 5 bases from V and 2 bases from J, with 20 bases between. CDR1 and CDR2 (germline): MNHEY, SMNVEV (reference sequence). The CDR3 is 17 amino acids. The CDR3 spells CASSRRWASPNTDTQYF. CDR3 bases: TGTGCCAGCAGTCGCCGGTGGGCTAGCCCGAACACAGATACGCAGTATTTT.

V and J are TRBV18 and TRBJ2-2; no definite D call. This CDR3 region has 13 residues. V shed 3 bases and J shed 4 bases, with 6 bases lying between them. The germline CDR1 and CDR2 sequences are KGHSH and LQKENI. CDR3 region: CASSPQVTGELFF. The CDR3 nucleotides read TGTGCCAGCTCACCTCAGGTCACCGGGGAGCTGTTTTTT.

This clone was counted a few times. The chain combines TRBV5-1 with TRBJ2-7; D uncertain. Germline CDR1 SGHRS, CDR2 YFSETQ. V was clipped by 4 bases and J by 2 bases, with 10 bases between them. CDR3 length equals 13 residues. DNA of the CDR3: TGCGCCAGCAGCGGAAACGGCGCCTACGAGCAGTACTTC. Its protein is CASSGNGAYEQYF.

This clone came up a few times. The chain employs TRBV29-1 and TRBJ1-2; D possibly corresponds to TRBD1 (6 bases). Germline V CDR1 and CDR2: SQVTM, ANQGSEA. Trimming pared 0 bases from V and 5 bases from J, leaving 10 bases between. The CDR3 contains 13 residues. CDR3 residues: CSVEDPRGYGYTF. The DNA of the CDR3 is TGCAGCGTTGAAGATCCCAGGGGATATGGCTACACCTTC.

The V and J genes are TRBV4-2 and TRBJ1-2; TRBD1 agrees at 7 bases. The V gene end was trimmed by 2 bases and the J gene end by 5 bases; junction bases not matched to a gene: 11. Germline assignment: CDR1 LGHNA and CDR2 YNFKEQ. The CDR3 runs to 16 residues. The chain's CDR3 is CASSQIHNQGDYGYTF. In DNA, the CDR3 is TGTGCCAGCAGCCAAATTCACAACCAGGGGGATTATGGCTACACCTTC.

J is TRBJ2-5 and V is TRBV7-7; D is ambiguous. CDR1 is SSHAT and CDR2 is FNYEAQ in the germline V gene (reference sequence). Trimming left V 3 bases short and J 1 base short, with 12 bases between. This CDR3 contains 15 residues. Written as DNA, the CDR3 is TGTGCCAGCAGCTTGGTCGGTGGCACCCAAGAGACCCAGTACTTC. This codes for CASSLVGGTQETQYF.

The table lists this clone with a few counts. V and J are TRBV11-2 and TRBJ1-2; TRBD1 agrees at 7 bases. This CDR3 spans 16 amino acids. Germline V gene sequence: CDR1 SGHAT, CDR2 FQNNGV. The V gene end was trimmed by 5 bases and the J gene end by 2 bases; junction bases not matched to a gene: 11. CDR3 DNA sequence: TGTGCCAGCAGCCCTCCCCCGACAGGGTGGAACTATGGCTACACCTTC. It yields the protein CASSPPPTGWNYGYTF.

The rearrangement links TRBV7-8 to TRBJ2-2; TRBD1 matches at 7 bases. The CDR3 runs to 15 residues. Germline V gives CDR1 SGHVS, CDR2 FQNEAQ. Unmatched junction bases numbered 8, after V lost 5 bases and J lost 5 bases. The chain's CDR3 is CASSLDRAITGELFF. CDR3 DNA sequence: TGTGCCAGCAGCCTCGACAGGGCGATAACCGGGGAGCTGTTTTTT.